The 23 T cell receptor beta chains below come from one sample, sequenced in a study of post-analysis software for immune sequencing data (dated by TCRdb to 2013 to 2016). No antigen has been identified for these receptors. Libraries were built with PCR. Instrument on record: Illumina HiSeq 2500. To reduce PCR and sequencing biases, unique molecular identifiers were built into the TCR beta cDNA libraries. TCRdb reprocessing: public reads trimmed at Q25 with fastp, clones called with MiXCR, in-frame beta chains kept. CDR3 protein sequences are deduplicated, and each keeps its most common genes and DNA. This sample gives roughly 580,000 distinct CDR3 sequences in total; 44% of them show up just once. Jointly, the top ten make up around 1.7% of the sample. Beyond this particular receptor, the publication reports: Significantly higher frequencies in patients than in controls were found for a few TRBV segments, including TRBV5-6, TRBV5-1 and TRBV20-1.

Sequencing was carried out using blood. The receptors stem from a girl aged 5-17 years with multiple sclerosis.

Here the CDR3 DNA reads TGTGCCAGCAGTTTCGGGGACCTGTACGAGCAGTACTTC. This gives the protein CASSFGDLYEQYF. V is TRBV12-3 or TRBV12-4 and J is TRBJ2-5; D may be TRBD1 or TRBD2 (5 bases each). The end of the DNA is better explained by TRBJ2-7, so the J call may be wrong. CDR3 length equals 13 residues.

This rearrangement joins TRBV11-2 to TRBJ2-4, with D tentatively TRBD1 (6 bases). Germline V lookup: CDR1 SGHAT, CDR2 FQNNGV. V was clipped by 4 bases and J by 4 bases, with 14 bases between them. The CDR3 covers 15 residues. CDR3 protein: CASSSPGQKKNIQYF. The CDR3, as DNA: TGTGCCAGCAGCTCACCAGGACAGAAGAAAAACATTCAGTACTTC.

This chain uses TRBV20-1 with TRBJ2-1, with 8 bases lining up with TRBD2. Germline V CDR1 and CDR2: DFQATT, SNEGSKA (reference sequence). V was pared by 5 bases and J by 4 bases, with 7 bases of the junction left unmatched. There are 14 residues in the CDR3. The CDR3 nucleotides read TGCAGTGCTCTGGGACTAGTCCATTACAATGAGCAGTTCTTC. Encoded protein: CSALGLVHYNEQFF.

This chain joins TRBV5-1 and TRBJ1-3; tentative D call: TRBD1 (5 bases). Germline V gene sequence: CDR1 SGHRS, CDR2 YFSETQ. This CDR3 has 14 residues. Trimming shortened V by 4 bases and J by 0 bases, and 8 bases separated the two germline ends. For the CDR3, the DNA is TGCGCCAGCAGCCCGGGACTCTCTGGAAACACCATATATTTT. Protein sequence: CASSPGLSGNTIYF.

The gene calls are TRBV2 and TRBJ1-2; no reliable D call. Germline V gene lookup returns CDR1 SNHLY and CDR2 FYNNEI. The length of the CDR3 is 16 residues. V dropped 4 bases and J dropped 10 bases, with 25 bases sitting between them. The CDR3 bases are TGTGCCAGCAGTGCGGGTTCCCCAGCGCTCACTTTGCCCTACACCTTC. Encoded protein: CASSAGSPALTLPYTF.

In this sample, this clonotype turned up a few times. J is TRBJ2-7 and V is TRBV4-2; D gene ambiguous. The germline gives CDR1 LGHNA, CDR2 YNFKEQ. The CDR3 consists of 15 residues. V lost 3 bases and J 2 bases, leaving 14 bases between the germline ends. Here the CDR3 reads CASSQDYTVAYEQYF. Written as DNA, the CDR3 is TGTGCCAGCAGCCAGGATTATACTGTGGCCTACGAGCAGTACTTC.

A few counts support this clonotype. The chain carries TRBV10-3 and TRBJ1-2; D call uncertain. CDR1 and CDR2 (germline): ENHRY, SYGVKD. The CDR3 is 12 residues long. Deletions cut 4 bases from V and 8 bases from J, with 11 bases between. The CDR3 sequence: CAISAGADGYTF. CDR3 sequence (DNA): TGTGCCATCAGTGCGGGCGCAGACGGCTACACCTTC.

This clonotype was seen only once. The chain links TRBV25-1 to TRBJ2-2, with 10 bases fitting TRBD2. The CDR3 is 14 residues long. Germline V lookup: CDR1 MGHDK, CDR2 SYGVNS. The V and J ends lost 4 bases and 9 bases, in that order; junction bases with no gene match: 5. The DNA of the CDR3 is TGTGCCAGCAGTGGAGCGGGGGGGCCGCGGGAGCTGTTTTTT. It encodes CASSGAGGPRELFF.

The DNA of the CDR3 is TGTGCCACCCGACCCGGGACTAGCGCCTACGAGCAGTACTTC. It translates to CATRPGTSAYEQYF. This chain uses TRBV6-2 or TRBV6-3 with TRBJ2-7; 10 nucleotides match TRBD2. This CDR3 is 14 amino acids long. CDR1 is MNHEY, CDR2 SVGEGT, per germline. Trimming cost V 10 bases and J 2 bases; bases outside gene matches: 8.

To note about this clonotype: One end of the junction is discordant with germline, which a read error may explain. J is TRBJ2-7 and V is TRBV5-6, with TRBD1 matching over 9 bases. The length of the CDR3 is 14 residues. CDR1 is SGHDT, CDR2 YYEEEE, per germline. The CDR3 bases are TGTGCCGGCAGCTGGGACAGGGATACCTACGAGCAGTACTTC. Amino acid sequence: CAGSWDRDTYEQYF.

The DNA of the CDR3 is TGTGCCATCAGTGAGGCGGGAGAAGTTATCGACGAGCAGTACTTC. Protein: CAISEAGEVIDEQYF. The chain employs TRBV10-3 and TRBJ2-7; TRBD2 matches at 7 bases. Germline CDR1 reads ENHRY; CDR2 reads SYGVKD. V trimming: 2 bases; J trimming: 5 bases; junction bases outside the gene matches: 9. The CDR3 totals 15 residues.

V gene TRBV5-1 combines with J gene TRBJ1-4; a possible D gene is TRBD1 (6 bases). Germline CDR1 reads SGHRS; CDR2 reads YFSETQ. With 4 bases removed from V and 8 bases from J, the gap between germline ends came to 15 bases. The CDR3 is 14 amino acids. CDR3 protein: CASSIGQPGEKLFF. In DNA, the CDR3 is TGCGCCAGCAGCATCGGACAGCCCGGGGAAAAACTGTTTTTT.

In its sample, this clonotype was seen once. The gene calls are TRBV5-6 and TRBJ2-7; D not certain. This CDR3 is 15 amino acids long. Germline V gene data show CDR1 as SGHDT and CDR2 as YYEEEE. V was shortened by 2 bases and J by 4 bases, with 16 bases between the two germline ends. This chain's CDR3 is CASSLSFGAVYEQYF. DNA for the CDR3: TGTGCCAGCAGCTTAAGTTTTGGAGCCGTTTACGAGCAGTACTTC. The full variable domain, in which reference TRBV5-6 and TRBJ2-7 provide the parts outside the CDR3, is DAGVTQSPTHLIKTRGQQVTLRCSPKSGHDTVSWYQQALGQGPQFIFQYYEEEERQRGNFPDRFSGHQFPNYSSELNVNALLLGDSALYLCASSLSFGAVYEQYFGPGTRLTVT.

The chain couples TRBV11-3 to TRBJ2-1; 13 nucleotides line up with TRBD2. Germline assignment: CDR1 SGHNT and CDR2 YENEEA. The length of the CDR3 is 16 residues. After removal of 0 bases from V and 8 bases from J, the junction contained 4 bases not matched to a gene. The CDR3 nucleotides are TGTGCCAGCAGCTTAGAGGGACTAGCGGGAAGTCATGAGCAGTTCTTC. This codes for CASSLEGLAGSHEQFF.

The chain links TRBV6-1 to TRBJ2-2, with D unclear. The CDR3 spans 16 residues. Looked up from germline, CDR1 is MNHNS and CDR2 is SASEGT. V was pared by 4 bases and J by 0 bases, with 12 bases between. In nucleotides, the CDR3 is TGTGCCAGCAGTGTGCGGCAGGCATCGAACACCGGGGAGCTGTTTTTT. It is translated as CASSVRQASNTGELFF.

As concerns this clonotype: The junction does not match germline at one end; this may be a read error. V and J are TRBV19 and TRBJ2-3, with unresolved D. This CDR3 spans 14 amino acids. Germline V gene lookup returns CDR1 LNHDA and CDR2 SQIVND (reference sequence). CDR3 DNA sequence: TGTGCCGGTAGTGTTCGGACCCGGACAGATACGCAGTATTTT. Protein sequence: CAGSVRTRTDTQYF.

On this clonotype itself: A junction boundary mismatches the germline segment, possibly from a read error. The chain joins TRBV7-9 to TRBJ2-1, with D uncertain. This CDR3 comprises 11 residues. CDR1 and CDR2 (germline): SEHNR, FQNEAQ (reference sequence). The CDR3 nucleotides read TGTGCCGGCAGCTCGAAGGAGACCCAGTTCTTC. As protein: CAGSSKETQFF.

This CDR3 reads CAWSVSTGAGYEQYF. Here the CDR3 DNA reads TGTGCCTGGAGTGTTTCGACAGGAGCGGGTTACGAGCAGTACTTC. The chain recombines TRBV30 with TRBJ2-7; either TRBD1 or TRBD2 may fit D (6 bases each). The germline V gene encodes CDR1 GTSNPN and CDR2 SVGIG (reference sequence). CDR3 length: 15 residues. The ends were cut back, 0 bases at V and 4 bases at J, with 16 bases in the middle.

The chain employs TRBV7-8 and TRBJ2-3; D tentatively fits TRBD1 or TRBD2 (5 bases each). Germline CDR1 and CDR2: SGHVS and FQNEAQ. Trimming took off 6 bases at V and 1 base at J, with 8 bases between the two ends. This CDR3 is 13 amino acids long. As DNA, the CDR3 is TGTGCCAGCAGGCTGGGGGGCACAGATACGCAGTATTTT. This translates into CASRLGGTDTQYF. Combining the CDR3 with reference TRBV7-8 and TRBJ2-3 gives the whole variable domain GAGVSQSPRYKVAKRGQDVALRCDPISGHVSLFWYQQALGQGPEFLTYFQNEAQLDKSGLPSDRFFAERPEGSVSTLKIQRTQQEDSAVYLCASRLGGTDTQYFGPGTRLTVL.

The DNA of the CDR3 is TGCGCCAGCAGCGGCGGACTAGCGGGAGGGATAGCCAAAAACATTCAGTACTTC. Translating it yields CASSGGLAGGIAKNIQYF. The chain combines TRBV4-1 with TRBJ2-4; TRBD2 agrees at 15 bases. The trim removed 5 bases at V and 0 bases at J, leaving 5 bases unmatched. CDR1 MGHRA and CDR2 YSYEKL come from the germline V gene. The CDR3 totals 18 residues.

This clonotype was seen ten or more times. This chain uses TRBV12-3 or TRBV12-4 with TRBJ1-1; the D gene is possibly TRBD1 (5 bases). V lost 3 bases to trimming and J lost 5 bases, with 7 bases between them. This CDR3 comprises 12 residues. In nucleotides, the CDR3 is TGTGCCAGCAGTTTGGGGGTAACTGAAGCTTTCTTT. Translating it yields CASSLGVTEAFF.

V is TRBV6-1 and J is TRBJ2-1; 11 bases map to TRBD1. There are 15 residues in the CDR3. V gave up 3 bases and J gave up 6 bases; unmatched junction bases: 4. Germline CDR1 MNHNS, CDR2 SASEGT. The CDR3, as DNA: TGTGCCAGCAGTGAGGTGGGACAGGGGGGCAATGAGCAGTTCTTC. It is translated as CASSEVGQGGNEQFF.

This chain links TRBV7-9 with TRBJ2-7; possible D gene TRBD1, 5 bases. This CDR3 is 15 amino acids long. Germline-derived CDR1 and CDR2 are SEHNR and FQNEAQ (reference sequence). V was cut by 0 bases and J by 0 bases, with 9 bases left in between. In DNA, the CDR3 is TGTGCCAGCAGCTTAGCAGACAGCGACTCCTACGAGCAGTACTTC. It translates to CASSLADSDSYEQYF.